The 14 T cell receptor beta chains below come from one sample, sequenced in a study of immune heterogeneity within non-small cell lung tumors. Bulk tumor genomic DNA (around 600 ng per sample) served as template. Biopsies that were spaced far apart were taken, several per primary tumor, during surgery. With untreated, newly diagnosed non-small cell lung cancer, the patients went on to undergo curative surgery. A first 10-cycle multiplex round used 32 V-gene and 13 J-gene primers on TCR beta CDR3. MiXCR, applied by TCRdb to the multiplex PCR reads, yields one record per CDR3 protein. Seen here are more than 9,500 distinct CDR3 sequences, around 29% observed once, and the top ten hold about 11%. The sample was lung tumor tissue. The receptors come from a man between 60 and 70 years old with non-small cell lung cancer.

This clonotype was recorded at least ten times. The chain links TRBV20-1 to TRBJ2-5, with a tentative D call TRBD2 (6 bases). This CDR3 region has 11 residues. V was shortened by 5 bases and J by 5 bases, with 9 bases between the two germline ends. Germline CDR1 DFQATT, CDR2 SNEGSKA (reference sequence). The CDR3 region has the DNA TGCAGTGCTCGACTAGTTGAGACCCAGTACTTC. Residues: CSARLVETQYF.

This clonotype was observed at least ten times. J is TRBJ2-2 and V is TRBV9; maybe TRBD2 (5 bases). Deletions cut 2 bases from V and 4 bases from J, with 12 bases between. The germline gives CDR1 SGDLS, CDR2 YYNGEE. This CDR3 has 15 residues. The CDR3 DNA reads as TGTGCCAGCAGCGTTGGCGGGTTGAGCACCGGGGAGCTGTTTTTT. This codes for CASSVGGLSTGELFF.

In this sample, this clonotype turned up once. The chain joins TRBV14 to TRBJ2-7; the D is unclear. The CDR3 extends over 11 amino acids. V lost 3 bases to trimming and J lost 4 bases, with 4 bases between them. CDR1 is SGHDN, CDR2 FVKESK, per germline. The CDR3 nucleotides are TGTGCCAGCAGCCAGGAATACGAGCAGTACTTC. Translated, it gives CASSQEYEQYF.

The sample holds many counts of this clonotype. The rearrangement uses TRBV6-1 and TRBJ2-1; D may be TRBD2 (5 bases). Per the germline V gene, CDR1 is MNHNS and CDR2 is SASEGT. The length of the CDR3 is 14 residues. Trimming took 5 bases from V and 4 from J, leaving 12 bases between them. CDR3 residues: CASSTRTEYNEQFF. DNA of the CDR3: TGTGCCAGCAGTACTAGGACCGAGTACAATGAGCAGTTCTTC.

This clonotype appeared many times. This chain links TRBV3-1 with TRBJ2-2; tentatively, D is TRBD1 (7 bases). The CDR3 runs 14 residues. The V end was cut by 3 bases, the J end by 5 bases, with 10 bases between. Per germline, CDR1 LGHDT and CDR2 YNNKEL (reference sequence). This chain's CDR3 is CASSHRGRTGELFF. DNA of the CDR3: TGTGCCAGCAGCCACAGGGGGAGGACCGGGGAGCTGTTTTTT.

This rearrangement joins TRBV12-3 or TRBV12-4 to TRBJ2-7; perhaps TRBD1 as D (6 bases). Trimming pared 6 bases from V and 1 base from J, leaving 16 bases between. This CDR3 region has 15 residues. CDR3 region: CASSTSSRGSYEQYF. The CDR3, as DNA: TGTGCCAGCAGCACTTCCAGCAGGGGATCCTACGAGCAGTACTTC.

The chain is built from TRBV4-1 and TRBJ1-5; TRBD1 might be the D (5 bases). V was cut by 1 base and J by 1 base, with 8 bases left in between. The V gene's germline CDR1 is MGHRA and CDR2 YSYEKL. The CDR3 runs to 15 residues. The CDR3 region is CASSQVSGSNQPQHF. Here the CDR3 DNA reads TGCGCCAGCAGCCAAGTTTCAGGGAGCAATCAGCCCCAGCATTTT.

Worth noting for this clonotype: A read error is possible here, since a much larger clone lies one base away. The gene calls are TRBV5-1 and TRBJ2-1, with 11 nucleotides matching TRBD2. This CDR3 has 13 residues. In germline, CDR1 is SGHRS, CDR2 YFSETQ. The DNA for the CDR3 is TGCGCCAGCAGTCTACTAGCGGGAGATGAGCAGCTCTTC. Protein: CASSLLAGDEQLF.

J is TRBJ2-2 and V is TRBV18; possibly TRBD1 for D (5 bases). CDR1 KGHSH and CDR2 LQKENI come from the germline V gene. Deletions cut 3 bases from V and 3 bases from J, with 11 bases between. The CDR3 covers 15 residues. The CDR3 DNA reads TGTGCCAGCTCACCCGACAGACCGGACACCGGGGAGCTGTTTTTT. Translation: CASSPDRPDTGELFF. Full variable domain (missing parts from reference TRBV18 and TRBJ2-2): NAGVMQNPRHLVRRRGQEARLRCSPMKGHSHVYWYRQLPEEGLKFMVYLQKENIIDESGMPKERFSAEFPKEGPSILRIQQVVRGDSAAYFCASSPDRPDTGELFFGEGSRLTVL.

In its sample, this clonotype ranks as medium-sized. The rearrangement joins TRBV7-2 to TRBJ1-3; TRBD1 matches at 10 bases. With 4 bases clipped from V and 3 bases from J, the junction kept 3 bases outside the gene matches. Per the germline V gene, CDR1 is SGHTA and CDR2 is FQGNSA. The CDR3 spans 15 residues. Here the CDR3 reads CASSSDRGLGNTIYF. CDR3 bases: TGTGCCAGCAGCTCCGACAGGGGGCTTGGAAACACCATATATTTT.

The CDR3 sequence is CAWSATGDETQYF. CDR3 nucleotides: TGTGCCTGGAGTGCGACAGGGGACGAGACCCAGTACTTC. The gene calls are TRBV30 and TRBJ2-5, with 8 bases fitting TRBD1. V trimming: 1 base; J trimming: 5 bases; junction bases outside the gene matches: 3. Germline CDR1 reads GTSNPN; CDR2 reads SVGIG (reference sequence). CDR3 length equals 13 residues.

The sample holds many counts of this clonotype. The chain links TRBV27 to TRBJ2-3, with unresolved D. Trimming shortened V by 5 bases and J by 5 bases, and 8 bases separated the two germline ends. Germline V CDR1 and CDR2: MNHEY, SMNVEV (reference sequence). The CDR3 length is 12 residues. The CDR3 sequence: CASSHFRDTQYF. CDR3 DNA: TGTGCCAGCAGTCACTTTCGAGATACGCAGTATTTT.

The chain links TRBV7-8 to TRBJ1-3; D gene unclear. Trimming left V 1 base short and J 2 bases short, with 3 bases between. The CDR3 has 13 amino acids. The germline gives CDR1 SGHVS, CDR2 FQNEAQ. Here the CDR3 DNA reads TGTGCCAGCAGCTTAGGTCCTGGAAACACCATATATTTT. It specifies CASSLGPGNTIYF.

Ten or more counts support this clonotype. The V and J genes are TRBV7-2 and TRBJ2-7; D possibly uses TRBD1 or TRBD2 (6 bases each). The V gene's germline CDR1 is SGHTA and CDR2 FQGNSA. The germline V and J ends were trimmed by 5 bases and 2 bases, with 16 bases remaining between them. The CDR3 totals 15 residues. Here the CDR3 DNA reads TGTGCCAGCAGCCAAAAGGGGGGCCCTACCTACGAGCAGTACTTC. Its translation: CASSQKGGPTYEQYF.